These T cell receptor beta chains were read from a single sample in a study of post-analysis software for immune sequencing data. TCRdb re-called the PCR reads with MiXCR, one entry per CDR3 protein. Among hundreds of thousands of distinct CDR3 sequences listed, about 60% were seen once. The specimen was blood. These receptors were obtained from a girl between 2 and 10 years old with multiple sclerosis. Both conserved end residues are part of each CDR3. D genes are given only for firm matches. Some rows mark clone size as missing; the rest say once, few, many or name a class of expanded clone.

cdr3_nt | cdr3_aa | j_call | clone_size | v_call | d_call
TGTGCCAGCAGTCTTACGGGGGGTCAGCCCCAGCATTTT | CASSLTGGQPQHF | TRBJ1-5 | many | TRBV12-3/TRBV12-4 | NA
TGTGCCAGCAGTTACTCCCCCGGAACGGAAGAGACCCAGTACTTC | CASSYSPGTEETQYF | TRBJ2-5 | few | TRBV6-5 | NA
TGTGCCAGCAGTTACCAGGCCGGCCCCCTCCAAGAGACCCAGTACTTC | CASSYQAGPLQETQYF | TRBJ2-5 | once | TRBV6-5 | NA
TGTGCCAGCAGCGCCGGGGGTACTGGGGATGAGCAGTTCTTC | CASSAGGTGDEQFF | TRBJ2-1 | NA | TRBV7-2 | NA
TGCGCCAGCAGCCAAGACGGGGACTATGGCTACACCTTC | CASSQDGDYGYTF | TRBJ1-2 | NA | TRBV4-1 | NA
TGCAGTGCTACCGGGTGGCGCACAGATACGCAGTATTTT | CSATGWRTDTQYF | TRBJ2-3 | NA | TRBV20-1 | NA
TGCAGCGTCACGGGAGGACTAGCGGGGGCCAAAGGGGGTACGCAGTATTTT | CSVTGGLAGAKGGTQYF | TRBJ2-3 | NA | TRBV29-1 | TRBD2
TGTGCCAGCGGCGGACTAACGGATACGCAGTATTTT | CASGGLTDTQYF | TRBJ2-3 | few | TRBV6-2/TRBV6-3 | NA
TGCAGTGCTAGGGTTTCAGGGAGGCAGACCCAGTACTTC | CSARVSGRQTQYF | TRBJ2-5 | NA | TRBV20-1 | NA
TGTGCCAGCAGTTCTAGCGGGGTTTCAGAGGCCCAGTACTTC | CASSSSGVSEAQYF | TRBJ2-7 | NA | TRBV12-3/TRBV12-4 | TRBD2
TGCAGTGCTCTCACTAGCGGGAACACCGGGGAGCTGTTTTTT | CSALTSGNTGELFF | TRBJ2-2 | NA | TRBV20-1 | TRBD2
TGCGCCAGCAGCCAACCCACAGGGGGCGGCACAGATACGCAGTATTTT | CASSQPTGGGTDTQYF | TRBJ2-3 | NA | TRBV4-1 | TRBD1
TGCAGCGTCGGGACAGGGTCAGGGCAAGAGACCCAGTACTTC | CSVGTGSGQETQYF | TRBJ2-5 | NA | TRBV29-1 | TRBD1
TGTGCCAGCAGCGTACGGGCAGGGGTCAATCAGCCCCAGCATTTT | CASSVRAGVNQPQHF | TRBJ1-5 | NA | TRBV9 | NA
TGTGCCAGCAGCCTCGGACCGAGGGAAGAGACCCAGTACTTC | CASSLGPREETQYF | TRBJ2-5 | NA | TRBV11-1 | NA
TGTGCCAGCAGCTCCGGGACTAGCGGGCTCGTCGACAATGAGCAGTTCTTC | CASSSGTSGLVDNEQFF | TRBJ2-1 | NA | TRBV11-2 | TRBD2
TGTGCCATCCACGGGTCGGTGGCAGGCTATGGCTACACCTTC | CAIHGSVAGYGYTF | TRBJ1-2 | NA | TRBV10-3 | NA
TGTGCCAGCAGCTTCATAGCGGGAGAAGGGGGCAATGAGCAGTTCTTC | CASSFIAGEGGNEQFF | TRBJ2-1 | few | TRBV7-3 | TRBD2
TGTGCCAGCAGCTCATATCCTAGCGGGGGGTGGGAGGATACGCAGTATTTT | CASSSYPSGGWEDTQYF | TRBJ2-3 | NA | TRBV11-2 | TRBD2
TGTGCCAGCAGCTTACTCGGAGGCTACACCTTC | CASSLLGGYTF | TRBJ1-2 | few | TRBV12-3/TRBV12-4 | NA
TGTGCCAGCAGCTCCGAGGCAACTAGCGGGAGCGCGCAGTACTTC | CASSSEATSGSAQYF | TRBJ2-7 | NA | TRBV7-3 | TRBD2
TGCAGTGCTGGCCTAGCTGGAGTTTCCTACGAGCAGTACTTC | CSAGLAGVSYEQYF | TRBJ2-7 | NA | TRBV20-1 | NA
TGCAGTGCTAGAGATACTCGGGCCGGATGGGAGCAGTACTTC | CSARDTRAGWEQYF | TRBJ2-7 | NA | TRBV20-1 | NA
TGTGCCACCAGTGATCAAGGGGTTCAGCCCCAGCATTTT | CATSDQGVQPQHF | TRBJ1-5 | NA | TRBV24-1 | NA
TGTGCCAGCAGCTCCGATAAAATACTAGCGGGGCGCACAGATACGCAGTATTTT | CASSSDKILAGRTDTQYF | TRBJ2-3 | NA | TRBV7-3 | TRBD2
TGTGCCAGCAGCGCATCCGGGACAGGGGACCACGAGCAGTACTTC | CASSASGTGDHEQYF | TRBJ2-7 | few | TRBV9 | TRBD1
TGTGCCAGCGTGACTAGCGGGGGTGGGACCCAGTACTTC | CASVTSGGGTQYF | TRBJ2-5 | NA | TRBV2 | TRBD2
TGTGCCAGCTCACCACCGATGGCGGAATCCTATGGCTACACCTTC | CASSPPMAESYGYTF | TRBJ1-2 | NA | TRBV18 | NA
TGTGCCAGCAGTGCAACTAGCGGGATCGGGAAGGGGATCCAGTACTTC | CASSATSGIGKGIQYF | TRBJ2-5 | NA | TRBV12-3/TRBV12-4 | TRBD2
TGTGCCAGCAGCTTAGCTGGGCTAGCCGAGCAGTTCTTC | CASSLAGLAEQFF | TRBJ2-1 | few | TRBV7-9 | NA
TGCGCCAGCAGCCAAGGACAGACAGGGGGGACAGATACGCAGTATTTT | CASSQGQTGGTDTQYF | TRBJ2-3 | NA | TRBV4-3 | TRBD1
TGCAGCGTTGAAGATTGGGGTGTAGGGAGGACCCAGTACTTC | CSVEDWGVGRTQYF | TRBJ2-5 | NA | TRBV29-1 | NA
TGCAGCGTTGGGGACGACCATGGCTACACCTTC | CSVGDDHGYTF | TRBJ1-2 | NA | TRBV29-1 | NA
TGCAGCGTTCCGTGGAGGGGGGTGTCCTACAATGAGCAGTACTTC | CSVPWRGVSYNEQYF | TRBJ2-7 | NA | TRBV29-1 | NA
TGCGCCAGCAGCCAAGTCTCGAGACAATCAAGTGGCTACACCTTC | CASSQVSRQSSGYTF | TRBJ1-2 | NA | TRBV4-3 | NA
TGTGCCAGCAGCTCCCTCGGTTTCGTCCACGAGCAGTACTTC | CASSSLGFVHEQYF | TRBJ2-7 | NA | TRBV7-9 | NA
TGCGCCAGCACAGGGGGCGAAGCAGAGACCCAGTACTTC | CASTGGEAETQYF | TRBJ2-5 | few | TRBV5-1 | TRBD1
TGTGCCAGCAGCTCCGGACTCGATCTCCTCCCCCAGTACTTC | CASSSGLDLLPQYF | TRBJ2-5 | NA | TRBV11-2 | NA
TGTGCCGGGGGGTTGGGAACCGGGGAGCTGTTTTTT | CAGGLGTGELFF | TRBJ2-2 | NA | TRBV6-1 | NA
TGTGCCAGCAGTTTAAGTCGGGGGGTTCTGAACACTGAAGCTTTCTTT | CASSLSRGVLNTEAFF | TRBJ1-1 | NA | TRBV12-3/TRBV12-4 | NA
TGCGCCAGCAGCTTAGCGGGAGCAGTCAACGAGCAGTACTTC | CASSLAGAVNEQYF | TRBJ2-7 | NA | TRBV5-1 | TRBD2